These 14 T cell receptor beta chains were sequenced from one sample in a study of OX40 agonist ivuxolimab in advanced cancers. Method: immunoSEQ multiplex PCR; TCRdb's copy keeps in-frame clones and lacks some. The sample holds about 22,000 clones, 70% to 85% seen once. The material sequenced was CD4+ or CD8+ T cells sorted from blood, taken in a trial of the OX40 agonist ivuxolimab. The receptors stem from an adult with an advanced solid tumor such as melanoma, head and neck, liver or kidney cancer.

This chain joins TRBV7-8 and TRBJ2-7; D unresolved. Germline values: CDR1 SGHVS, CDR2 FQNEAQ. This CDR3 has 11 amino acids. Trimming took off 0 bases at V and 5 bases at J, with 2 bases between the two ends. This chain's CDR3 is CASSLANEQYF. The CDR3 DNA is TGTGCCAGCAGCTTAGCGAACGAGCAGTACTTC. Filled out from reference TRBV7-8 and TRBJ2-7, the complete variable domain reads GAGVSQSPRYKVAKRGQDVALRCDPISGHVSLFWYQQALGQGPEFLTYFQNEAQLDKSGLPSDRFFAERPEGSVSTLKIQRTQQEDSAVYLCASSLANEQYFGPGTRLTVT.

The V call is TRBV5-4, the J call TRBJ1-6, with 7 bases matching TRBD1. There are 16 residues in the CDR3. CDR1 is SGHNT, CDR2 YYREEE, per germline (reference sequence). After removal of 2 bases from V and 2 bases from J, the junction contained 4 bases not matched to a gene. This CDR3 reads CASSLRTGPYNSPLHF. The CDR3 bases are TGTGCCAGCAGCTTAAGGACAGGTCCCTATAATTCACCCCTCCACTTT.

This rearrangement joins TRBV7-3 to TRBJ1-5; no clear D. The CDR3 sequence is 14 residues long. V gave up 4 bases and J gave up 7 bases, with 14 bases separating them. CDR1 and CDR2 from the germline V gene are SGHTA and FQGTGA. CDR3: CASSSMGVGQPQHF. The CDR3 bases are TGTGCCAGCAGCTCTATGGGTGTCGGGCAGCCCCAGCATTTT.

The rearrangement links TRBV7-6 to TRBJ2-2, with 7 bases matching TRBD1. The J segment lost 1 base and the V segment lost 4 bases, leaving 0 bases of the junction unmatched. This CDR3 region has 14 residues. Per germline, CDR1 SGHVS and CDR2 FNYEAQ. The CDR3 DNA reads as TGTGCCAGCAGCTGGACAGGGAACACCGGGGAGCTGTTTTTT. It is translated as CASSWTGNTGELFF.

The CDR3: CASSSGQGMNTEAFF. CDR3 DNA sequence: TGTGCCAGCAGCTCGGGACAGGGTATGAACACTGAAGCTTTCTTT. The chain carries TRBV2 and TRBJ1-1; 9 bases fit TRBD1. The CDR3 is 15 residues long. V dropped 6 bases and J dropped 0; count of bases not matched to a gene: 5. In germline, CDR1 is SNHLY, CDR2 FYNNEI.

V gene TRBV7-9 combines with J gene TRBJ1-3; TRBD1 is a possible D gene (6 bases). Per the germline V gene, CDR1 is SEHNR and CDR2 is FQNEAQ (reference sequence). The CDR3 is 17 amino acids. Trimming stripped 4 bases from V and 3 bases from J, with 19 bases between. CDR3 protein: CASSSPRQGLGGNTIYF. DNA of the CDR3: TGTGCCAGCAGCTCACCCAGGCAGGGGCTAGGTGGAAACACCATATATTTT.

The chain carries TRBV7-8 and TRBJ2-5; D is perhaps TRBD1 (5 bases). Trimming stripped 1 base from V and 0 bases from J, with 12 bases between. Germline lookup yields CDR1 SGHVS and CDR2 FQNEAQ. The CDR3 runs 16 residues. CDR3 nucleotides: TGTGCCAGCAGCTTAGGGACAAGAAGGTACCAAGAGACCCAGTACTTC. Amino acid sequence: CASSLGTRRYQETQYF.

In DNA, the CDR3 is TGTGCCAGCAGTGAAGTCTGGGCGTTTTCCTACGAGCAGTACTTC. It yields the protein CASSEVWAFSYEQYF. This chain uses TRBV6-1 with TRBJ2-7, with no clear D. The V end was cut by 1 base, the J end by 1 base, with 11 bases between. The germline V gene encodes CDR1 MNHNS and CDR2 SASEGT. The CDR3 runs 15 residues.

In this sample, this clone turned up once. CDR3: CASTKVRGYQPQHF. CDR3 nucleotide sequence: TGTGCCAGCACTAAAGTTAGGGGCTATCAGCCCCAGCATTTT. The chain has TRBV6-5 and TRBJ1-5; possible D gene TRBD1, 5 bases. Deletions cut 7 bases from V and 5 bases from J, with 15 bases between. CDR3 size: 14 residues. Germline loops: CDR1 MNHEY, CDR2 SVGAGI.

This sequence joins TRBV19 and TRBJ2-1; 10 bases align to TRBD1. The CDR3 length is 15 residues. The V gene's germline CDR1 is LNHDA and CDR2 SQIVND (reference sequence). The ends lost 4 bases at V and 4 bases at J; junction bases unmatched: 4. The CDR3 is CASSTGQGRYNEQFF. CDR3 bases: TGTGCCAGTAGTACGGGACAGGGGCGTTACAATGAGCAGTTCTTC.

J is TRBJ1-4 and V is TRBV5-6, with 8 bases aligning to TRBD1. Germline V gives CDR1 SGHDT, CDR2 YYEEEE. With 2 bases clipped from V and 7 bases from J, the junction kept 4 bases outside the gene matches. The CDR3 loop spans 14 amino acids. The DNA for the CDR3 is TGTGCCAGCAGCTTCGGGACAGGAGGTGAAAAACTGTTTTTT. Its protein is CASSFGTGGEKLFF.

The rearrangement links TRBV27 to TRBJ1-1; a possible D gene is TRBD1 (5 bases). From germline, CDR1 is MNHEY and CDR2 SMNVEV (reference sequence). This CDR3 has 13 residues. V lost 2 bases to trimming and J lost 3 bases, with 7 bases between them. The CDR3 bases are TGTGCCAGCAGTTTAAAGGGGTACACTGAAGCTTTCTTT. Translation: CASSLKGYTEAFF.

This chain uses TRBV7-9 with TRBJ2-1; TRBD2 matches at 12 bases. The junction had 10 bases not matched to a gene; V was cut back by 6 bases and J by 10 bases. CDR1 and CDR2 (germline): SEHNR, FQNEAQ (reference sequence). The CDR3 loop spans 15 amino acids. CDR3 nucleotides: TGTGCCAGCAGATCACTAGCGGGGGGACGGGAGGAGCAGTTCTTC. Translated, it gives CASRSLAGGREEQFF. The full variable domain, with the rest looked up from reference TRBV7-9 and TRBJ2-1, is DTGVSQNPRHKITKRGQNVTFRCDPISEHNRLYWYRQTLGQGPEFLTYFQNEAQLEKSRLLSDRFSAERPKGSFSTLEIQRTEQGDSAMYLCASRSLAGGREEQFFGPGTRLTVL.

The chain couples TRBV6-5 to TRBJ2-5; D may match TRBD1 or TRBD2 (5 bases each). Trimming cost V 0 bases and J 5 bases, with 16 bases left between them. The CDR3 is 16 amino acids. Germline CDR1 reads MNHEY; CDR2 reads SVGAGI. The CDR3 loop reads CASSYSAWGRQETQYF. The DNA for the CDR3 is TGTGCCAGCAGTTACTCGGCGTGGGGGAGACAGGAGACCCAGTACTTC.